Listed below are T cell receptor beta chains from one sample, sequenced in a study of cytomegalovirus exposure and HLA in healthy donors. Clones were sequenced by immunoSEQ multiplex PCR, and TCRdb holds only the in-frame ones, with some missing. The sample lists tens of thousands of clones; 63% were seen once. Sequenced sample: PBMCs. These receptors came from a woman in her twenties or thirties in good health and CMV-seronegative. Each CDR3 is given with its conserved first and last residue. The order of the fields is clone size, V gene, D gene, J gene, CDR3 DNA, CDR3 protein. D genes are given only for firm matches. Expanded clones are given a class, and other clones once, few, many or no size at all.

clone_size: NA; v_call: TRBV9; d_call: NA; j_call: TRBJ2-1; cdr3_nt: TGTGCCAGCAGCCAGGGGAGCAATGAGCAGTTCTTC; cdr3_aa: CASSQGSNEQFF
clone_size: few; v_call: TRBV5-6; d_call: NA; j_call: TRBJ2-1; cdr3_nt: TGTGCCAGCAGCTTGAATCGACGGGGGTATGAGCAGTTCTTC; cdr3_aa: CASSLNRRGYEQFF
clone_size: few; v_call: TRBV7-2; d_call: NA; j_call: TRBJ2-3; cdr3_nt: TGTGCCAGCAGCGGACGAGGGAAGCGGGGCACAGATACGCAGTATTTT; cdr3_aa: CASSGRGKRGTDTQYF
clone_size: few; v_call: TRBV21-1; d_call: NA; j_call: TRBJ2-3; cdr3_nt: TGTGCCAGCAGCAAATTAGGGCGAGGGACTAGCACAGATACGCAGTATTTT; cdr3_aa: CASSKLGRGTSTDTQYF
clone_size: NA; v_call: TRBV2; d_call: TRBD1; j_call: TRBJ1-5; cdr3_nt: TGTGCCAGCACTGGACAGGTGAATCAGCCCCAGCATTTT; cdr3_aa: CASTGQVNQPQHF
clone_size: NA; v_call: TRBV5-1; d_call: TRBD2; j_call: TRBJ2-7; cdr3_nt: TGCGCCAGCAGCTTGGAGGGAGGGTGGGGCGAGCAGTACTTC; cdr3_aa: CASSLEGGWGEQYF
clone_size: few; v_call: TRBV5-6; d_call: NA; j_call: TRBJ2-1; cdr3_nt: TGTGCCAGCAGCTTCGGGAGCTCCTACAATGAGCAGTTCTTC; cdr3_aa: CASSFGSSYNEQFF
clone_size: few; v_call: TRBV2; d_call: NA; j_call: TRBJ1-1; cdr3_nt: TGTGCCAGCGCCCTAATGGGCAGCCACACTGAAGCTTTCTTT; cdr3_aa: CASALMGSHTEAFF
clone_size: NA; v_call: TRBV19; d_call: NA; j_call: TRBJ2-7; cdr3_nt: TGTGCCAGTAGTCCCGGAGGGACAGTATCCTACGAGCAGTACTTC; cdr3_aa: CASSPGGTVSYEQYF
clone_size: NA; v_call: TRBV5-4; d_call: NA; j_call: TRBJ1-2; cdr3_nt: TGTGCCGAAAGCGGAGGGGCGGAAGACTATGGCTACACCTTC; cdr3_aa: CAESGGAEDYGYTF
clone_size: NA; v_call: TRBV7-3; d_call: TRBD2; j_call: TRBJ2-3; cdr3_nt: TGTGCCAGCAGCCTCGGGACTAGCGGTCCCACAGATACGCAGTATTTT; cdr3_aa: CASSLGTSGPTDTQYF
clone_size: NA; v_call: TRBV5-1; d_call: NA; j_call: TRBJ2-2; cdr3_nt: TGCGCCAGCAGCATCTCTCCCGGGACAACGAACACCGGGGAGCTGTTTTTT; cdr3_aa: CASSISPGTTNTGELFF
clone_size: NA; v_call: TRBV5-1; d_call: TRBD2; j_call: TRBJ2-1; cdr3_nt: TGCGCCAGCAGCATAGCGGGGGGGAGCTCCTACAATGAGCAGTTCTTC; cdr3_aa: CASSIAGGSSYNEQFF
clone_size: NA; v_call: TRBV19; d_call: TRBD2; j_call: TRBJ2-1; cdr3_nt: TGTGCCAGTAGTATGACTAGCGGGGTATACAATGAGCAGTTCTTC; cdr3_aa: CASSMTSGVYNEQFF
clone_size: once; v_call: TRBV27; d_call: NA; j_call: TRBJ1-2; cdr3_nt: TGTGCCAGCAGTGCAGGAGGAGATGGCTACACCTTC; cdr3_aa: CASSAGGDGYTF
clone_size: NA; v_call: TRBV28; d_call: NA; j_call: TRBJ2-7; cdr3_nt: TGTGCCAGCAGTTCCCTAACGTACGAGCAGTACTTC; cdr3_aa: CASSSLTYEQYF
clone_size: NA; v_call: TRBV4-1; d_call: NA; j_call: TRBJ1-1; cdr3_nt: TGCGCCAGCAGCCAAGATCGGGACACTGAAGCTTTCTTT; cdr3_aa: CASSQDRDTEAFF
clone_size: NA; v_call: TRBV2; d_call: TRBD1; j_call: TRBJ1-5; cdr3_nt: TGTGCCAGCAGGAAGGACAGGGGTAGCAATCAGCCCCAGCATTTT; cdr3_aa: CASRKDRGSNQPQHF
clone_size: NA; v_call: TRBV4-3; d_call: TRBD2; j_call: TRBJ2-2; cdr3_nt: TGCGCCAGCAGCCAAGGGGCTAGCGGGAACACCGGGGAGCTGTTTTTT; cdr3_aa: CASSQGASGNTGELFF
clone_size: NA; v_call: TRBV4-2; d_call: TRBD2; j_call: TRBJ2-7; cdr3_nt: TGTGCCAGCAGCCAAGATCCTGACGGGAGGGCCTACTCCTACGAGCAGTACTTC; cdr3_aa: CASSQDPDGRAYSYEQYF
clone_size: NA; v_call: TRBV6-5; d_call: NA; j_call: TRBJ1-4; cdr3_nt: TGTGCCAGCAGTTACGCGGGAAGAGGGGGGGATGAAAAACTGTTTTTT; cdr3_aa: CASSYAGRGGDEKLFF
clone_size: NA; v_call: TRBV27; d_call: NA; j_call: TRBJ1-2; cdr3_nt: TGTGCCAGCAGTTTAGATGGAGGGCACTATGGCTACACCTTC; cdr3_aa: CASSLDGGHYGYTF
clone_size: few; v_call: TRBV10-3; d_call: NA; j_call: TRBJ1-3; cdr3_nt: TGTGCCATCAGTGAGGGTGGTCTAGGAAACACCATATATTTT; cdr3_aa: CAISEGGLGNTIYF
clone_size: NA; v_call: TRBV9; d_call: TRBD1; j_call: TRBJ1-6; cdr3_nt: TGTGCCAGCAGCGGACAGGGGGCGAACTCACCCCTCCACTTT; cdr3_aa: CASSGQGANSPLHF
clone_size: NA; v_call: TRBV7-2; d_call: TRBD2; j_call: TRBJ2-7; cdr3_nt: TGTGCCAGCAGCTTAGGAGCGGGGGGTTACTCCTACGAGCAGTACTTC; cdr3_aa: CASSLGAGGYSYEQYF
clone_size: NA; v_call: TRBV4-1; d_call: TRBD1; j_call: TRBJ2-7; cdr3_nt: TGCGCCAGCAGCCAAGGGGTCGGGACAGGTCTTCACGAGCAGTACTTC; cdr3_aa: CASSQGVGTGLHEQYF
clone_size: NA; v_call: TRBV5-1; d_call: NA; j_call: TRBJ1-5; cdr3_nt: TGCGCCAGCAGCAGCGACGGTAATCAGCCCCAGCATTTT; cdr3_aa: CASSSDGNQPQHF
clone_size: NA; v_call: TRBV11-1; d_call: NA; j_call: TRBJ2-3; cdr3_nt: TGTGCCAGCAGCCTAAGTGGGGGGGCCGGCCCAGGGACAGATACGCAGTATTTT; cdr3_aa: CASSLSGGAGPGTDTQYF
clone_size: NA; v_call: TRBV7-6; d_call: TRBD2; j_call: TRBJ2-7; cdr3_nt: TGTGCCAGCAGCGTCAGGACTAGCGGGAGAGACGAGCAGTACTTC; cdr3_aa: CASSVRTSGRDEQYF
clone_size: NA; v_call: TRBV7-9; d_call: NA; j_call: TRBJ2-7; cdr3_nt: TGTGCCAGCACCTCACCCGCCCTACGGGGGAATGACTACGAGCAGTACTTC; cdr3_aa: CASTSPALRGNDYEQYF
clone_size: NA; v_call: TRBV2; d_call: TRBD2; j_call: TRBJ2-5; cdr3_nt: TGTGCCAGCAGTGAAAGGCCGGGGGGGGAGACCCAGTACTTC; cdr3_aa: CASSERPGGETQYF
clone_size: NA; v_call: TRBV28; d_call: NA; j_call: TRBJ1-4; cdr3_nt: TGTGCCAGCAGCTTGAGTTCGGTTAATGAAAAACTGTTTTTT; cdr3_aa: CASSLSSVNEKLFF